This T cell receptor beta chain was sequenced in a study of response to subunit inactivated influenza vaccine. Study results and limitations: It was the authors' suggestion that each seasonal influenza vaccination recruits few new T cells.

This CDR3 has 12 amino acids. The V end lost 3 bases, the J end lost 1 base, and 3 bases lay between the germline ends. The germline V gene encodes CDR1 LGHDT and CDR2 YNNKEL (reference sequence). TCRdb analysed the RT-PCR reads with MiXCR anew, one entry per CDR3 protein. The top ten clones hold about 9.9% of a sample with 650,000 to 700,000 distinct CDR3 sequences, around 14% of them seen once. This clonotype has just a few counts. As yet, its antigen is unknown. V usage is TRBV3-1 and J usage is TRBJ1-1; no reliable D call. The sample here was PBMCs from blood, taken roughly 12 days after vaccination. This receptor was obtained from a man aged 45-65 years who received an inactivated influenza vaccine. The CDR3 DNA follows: TGTGCCAGCAGCCATTCGAACACTGAAGCTTTCTTT. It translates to CASSHSNTEAFF.